Presented here are 25 T cell receptor beta chains from one specimen sequenced in a study of T cell repertoires in cytomegalovirus infection. Each CDR3 protein is one row after TCRdb ran MiXCR on the reads. This table holds a few hundred thousand distinct CDR3 sequences, about a sixth found once. Sequenced input: PBMCs. These receptors all come from a human donor in good health (CMV status not recorded). Some clones in this sample may be carry-over from other donors' samples.

The V gene is TRBV2, the J gene TRBJ1-1; 7 nucleotides match TRBD1. V was pared by 7 bases and J by 8 bases, with 4 bases of the junction left unmatched. This CDR3 spans 11 amino acids. Germline V gives CDR1 SNHLY, CDR2 FYNNEI. CDR3 amino acids: CASTLRGEAFF. In DNA form, the CDR3 reads TGTGCCAGCACTCTCAGGGGGGAAGCTTTCTTT.

In this sample, this clonotype turned up a few times. The chain couples TRBV4-2 to TRBJ1-2; TRBD1 aligns across 7 bases. Germline V gene sequence: CDR1 LGHNA, CDR2 YNFKEQ. The CDR3 is 13 amino acids. V was clipped by 2 bases and J by 7 bases; unmatched bases: 4. As DNA, the CDR3 is TGTGCCAGCAGCCAAACCGGGACAGTTGGCTACACCTTC. It is translated as CASSQTGTVGYTF.

At least ten counts were recorded for this clonotype. The chain has TRBV7-2 and TRBJ2-2; 9 bases align to TRBD1. The germline V gene has CDR1 SGHTA and CDR2 FQGNSA. The CDR3 covers 14 residues. Losses at the gene ends were 5 bases for V and 6 bases for J; bases not matched to a gene: 4. CDR3 region: CASSAYRGPGELFF. The CDR3 nucleotides read TGTGCCAGCAGCGCCTACAGGGGGCCCGGGGAGCTGTTTTTT.

This clonotype was seen a few times. The gene calls are TRBV2 and TRBJ1-5; D is uncertain. This CDR3 is 13 amino acids long. CDR1 SNHLY and CDR2 FYNNEI come from the germline V gene. Trimming took off 4 bases at V and 9 bases at J, with 13 bases between the two ends. In DNA, the CDR3 is TGTGCCAGCAGTGCCTCTACCTCCACGCCCCAGCATTTT. This translates into CASSASTSTPQHF. The full variable domain, rest sourced from reference TRBV2 and TRBJ1-5, is EPEVTQTPSHQVTQMGQEVILRCVPISNHLYFYWYRQILGQKVEFLVSFYNNEISEKSEIFDDQFSVERPDGSNFTLKIRSTKLEDSAMYFCASSASTSTPQHFGDGTRLSIL.

This clonotype has more than one count but fewer than ten. The V and J genes are TRBV7-6 and TRBJ1-5, with a weak D call TRBD1 (6 bases). This CDR3 contains 13 residues. V was clipped by 5 bases and J by 7 bases, with 12 bases between them. CDR1 and CDR2 from the germline V gene are SGHVS and FNYEAQ. This CDR3 is CASSVDSIQPQHF. CDR3 coding DNA: TGTGCCAGCAGCGTGGACAGTATCCAGCCCCAGCATTTT.

In its sample, this clonotype was seen many times. This chain connects TRBV7-3 to TRBJ1-2, with TRBD1 matching 7 bases. Germline trimming cut 5 bases from V and 4 bases from J; bases unmatched to any gene: 4. This CDR3 has 13 amino acids. CDR1 and CDR2 from the germline V gene are SGHTA and FQGTGA. CDR3 region: CASSQGQPYGYTF. The CDR3 coding sequence is TGTGCCAGCAGCCAGGGACAGCCCTATGGCTACACCTTC.

This clonotype occurred many times. DNA of the CDR3: TGTGCCAGCAGGGAAACCGGGACAGGGTTGAACACTGAAGCTTTCTTT. Protein: CASRETGTGLNTEAFF. The rearrangement links TRBV28 to TRBJ1-1, with 9 positions matching TRBD1. The CDR3 runs to 16 residues. Germline trimming cut 6 bases from V and 0 bases from J; bases unmatched to any gene: 8. Germline V gives CDR1 MDHEN, CDR2 SYDVKM. The full variable domain, rest sourced from reference TRBV28 and TRBJ1-1, is DVKVTQSSRYLVKRTGEKVFLECVQDMDHENMFWYRQDPGLGLRLIYFSYDVKMKEKGDIPEGYSVSREKKERFSLILESASTNQTSMYLCASRETGTGLNTEAFFGQGTRLTVV.

This clonotype was recorded a few times. DNA of the CDR3: TGTGCCAGCAGCCCCCGCATGAGCTATGGCTACACCTTC. Its translation: CASSPRMSYGYTF. J is TRBJ1-2 and V is TRBV4-2; D not resolved. This CDR3 is built from 13 residues. The V end was cut by 4 bases, the J end by 4 bases, with 10 bases between. The germline V gene encodes CDR1 LGHNA and CDR2 YNFKEQ.

This clonotype came up a few times. V gene TRBV6-6 combines with J gene TRBJ2-7, with D uncertain. Germline loops: CDR1 MNHNY, CDR2 SVGAGI (reference sequence). Trimming removed 7 bases at V and 3 bases at J, with 10 bases between. There are 12 residues in the CDR3. CDR3: CASTAAGYEQYF. The CDR3 DNA reads as TGTGCCAGCACGGCAGCAGGCTACGAGCAGTACTTC.

This clonotype was found many times. V gene TRBV12-3 or TRBV12-4 combines with J gene TRBJ2-1; TRBD1 matches at 8 bases. The ends lost 7 bases at V and 3 bases at J; junction bases unmatched: 8. CDR3 size: 15 residues. CDR3 residues: CASTSGTGGYNEQFF. The CDR3 nucleotides are TGTGCCAGCACCTCGGGTACAGGGGGCTACAATGAGCAGTTCTTC.

This clonotype was detected many times. The chain uses TRBV7-2 and TRBJ2-7; D gene unclear. Trimming pared 7 bases from V and 3 bases from J, leaving 16 bases between. CDR3 length: 14 amino acids. Germline values: CDR1 SGHTA, CDR2 FQGNSA. The CDR3: CASTETGNIYEQYF. For the CDR3, the DNA is TGTGCCAGCACCGAAACCGGTAATATCTACGAGCAGTACTTC.

Regarding this clonotype: A much larger clone lies a single base off, so this may be a read error. No conserved phenylalanine or tryptophan is present at the end of the CDR3, so a read error is the likely explanation. This chain joins TRBV28 and TRBJ1-5; D gene unclear. This CDR3 has 13 residues. Trimming left V 10 bases short and J 7 bases short, with 17 bases between. The germline CDR1 and CDR2 sequences are MDHEN and SYDVKM. The chain's CDR3 is CATHIGYSQPQHL. The CDR3 DNA reads as TGTGCCACCCACATAGGGTATAGCCAGCCCCAGCATCTT.

This chain uses TRBV19 with TRBJ2-1; the match to TRBD1 covers 10 bases. The CDR3 contains 14 residues. Germline lookup yields CDR1 LNHDA and CDR2 SQIVND (reference sequence). The V and J ends lost 7 bases and 3 bases, in that order; junction bases with no gene match: 3. CDR3 amino acids: CASTRDRGYNEQFF. The CDR3 nucleotides are TGTGCCAGTACTCGGGACAGGGGCTACAATGAGCAGTTCTTC.

The CDR3 loop reads CATNPRRQGQAFF. CDR3 nucleotides: TGTGCCACCAACCCGCGCCGGCAGGGGCAAGCTTTCTTT. The rearrangement links TRBV2 to TRBJ1-1, with D tentatively TRBD1 (6 bases). The CDR3 is made up of 13 amino acids. Germline loops: CDR1 SNHLY, CDR2 FYNNEI. Between the trimmed V and J ends, which lost 10 bases and 9 bases, there was a span of 21 bases.

The count of this clonotype is one. The chain joins TRBV9 to TRBJ2-7; D is unclear. The germline V gene encodes CDR1 SGDLS and CDR2 YYNGEE. The V end lost 0 bases, the J end lost 4 bases, and 8 bases lay between the germline ends. The CDR3 totals 13 residues. CDR3 sequence: CASSVALGYEQYF. CDR3 DNA sequence: TGTGCCAGCAGCGTAGCCCTGGGGTACGAGCAGTACTTC.

This chain joins TRBV18 and TRBJ2-2; no firm D call. The germline CDR1 and CDR2 sequences are KGHSH and LQKENI. Trimming shortened V by 0 bases and J by 3 bases, and 11 bases separated the two germline ends. This CDR3 has 16 residues. In nucleotides, the CDR3 is TGTGCCAGCTCACCACCGAACCTCCAAGACACCGGGGAGCTGTTTTTT. This encodes CASSPPNLQDTGELFF.

This clonotype was picked up a small number of times. The V call is TRBV2, the J call TRBJ2-7; TRBD1 or TRBD2 may be the D gene (5 bases each). This CDR3 has 14 residues. V was cut by 7 bases and J by 2 bases, with 15 bases left in between. Germline assignment: CDR1 SNHLY and CDR2 FYNNEI. Here the CDR3 DNA reads TGTGCCAGCAACCGGGACGGTAGAGCCTACGAGCAGTACTTC. Encoded protein: CASNRDGRAYEQYF.

The chain combines TRBV12-3 or TRBV12-4 with TRBJ1-5; TRBD1 aligns across 8 bases. The CDR3 extends over 13 amino acids. With V trimmed by 7 bases and J by 9 bases, 8 bases remained unmatched. CDR3 loop: CASTPRQGWPQHF. CDR3 nucleotides: TGTGCCAGCACTCCAAGACAGGGGTGGCCCCAGCATTTT.

The chain employs TRBV12-3 or TRBV12-4 and TRBJ2-6; 7 bases are a match to TRBD2. The CDR3 length is 20 residues. J was trimmed by 0 bases and V by 5 bases; bases with no gene match: 16. This chain's CDR3 is CASSLPGGGQLSSGANVLTF. The CDR3 region has the DNA TGTGCCAGCAGTCTGCCTGGGGGGGGTCAACTCAGCTCTGGGGCCAACGTCCTGACTTTC.

The chain uses TRBV5-8 and TRBJ2-7, with TRBD1 as a possible D gene (5 bases). The V gene lost 2 bases and the J gene lost 0 bases, with 15 bases spanning the gap. The V gene's germline CDR1 is SGHTS and CDR2 YDEGEE. The length of the CDR3 is 16 residues. The CDR3 DNA sequence: TGTGCCAGCAGCTTACAGTGGGCAGACAGCTCCTACGAGCAGTACTTC. This encodes CASSLQWADSSYEQYF.

This clonotype showed up many times. The V and J genes are TRBV7-8 and TRBJ2-5; D not certain. In germline, CDR1 is SGHVS, CDR2 FQNEAQ. The CDR3 extends over 12 amino acids. Trimming cost V 9 bases and J 0 bases, with 8 bases left between them. The DNA of the CDR3 is TGTGCCAGTATGACATACCAAGAGACCCAGTACTTC. Protein: CASMTYQETQYF.

The table lists this clonotype with a few counts. This chain uses TRBV6-6 with TRBJ2-1; TRBD1 aligns across 7 bases. The CDR3 has 14 residues. From germline, CDR1 is MNHNY and CDR2 SVGAGI (reference sequence). The V segment lost 2 bases and the J segment 5 bases; nucleotides outside the gene matches: 3. Here the CDR3 reads CASSYPGQNNEQFF. Here the CDR3 DNA reads TGTGCCAGCAGTTACCCGGGACAGAACAATGAGCAGTTCTTC.

Notes on this clonotype: The conserved phenylalanine or tryptophan is not found at the CDR3 terminus, so this likely reflects a read error. J is TRBJ2-7 and V is TRBV20-1, with TRBD2 matching over 9 bases. This CDR3 has 15 residues. The germline gives CDR1 DFQATT, CDR2 SNEGSKA (reference sequence). J lost 3 bases, V lost 0 bases, and 6 bases had no gene match. The CDR3 nucleotides are TGCAGTGCTAGAGATGGGCGGGGGGGGGACTACGAGCAGTACTTA. Its translation: CSARDGRGGDYEQYL.

This clonotype was picked up many times. The V gene is TRBV7-9, the J gene TRBJ1-4, with 10 positions matching TRBD1. The V gene end was trimmed by 7 bases and the J gene end by 7 bases; junction bases not matched to a gene: 6. Germline loops: CDR1 SEHNR, CDR2 FQNEAQ (reference sequence). The CDR3 contains 14 residues. The CDR3 here is CASTTGTGAEKLFF. CDR3 DNA sequence: TGTGCCAGCACGACCGGGACAGGGGCTGAAAAACTGTTTTTT.

This clonotype turned up a few times. The chain links TRBV20-1 to TRBJ1-3, with 10 bases lining up with TRBD1. This CDR3 is built from 15 residues. V dropped 1 base and J dropped 2; count of bases not matched to a gene: 2. The V gene's germline CDR1 is DFQATT and CDR2 SNEGSKA (reference sequence). CDR3 loop: CSARAGTGAGNTIYF. In DNA, the CDR3 is TGCAGTGCTAGAGCCGGGACAGGGGCTGGAAACACCATATATTTT.